Listed below are T cell receptor beta chains from one sample, sequenced in a study of T cell responses to AZD1222 COVID-19 vaccine. The table came from immunoSEQ multiplex PCR; TCRdb's copy has only in-frame clones and leaves some out. The sample lists roughly 140,000 clones; about 90% were seen once. Sequencing used peripheral blood, obtained 28 days after the second AZD1222 dose. These receptors were obtained from an adult who received the AZD1222 COVID-19 vaccine. CDR3s include the opening cysteine and the closing phenylalanine or tryptophan. A D gene is named only where the DNA matches it firmly. Size tells how often a clone was seen (once, few, many) or the class of an expanded clone, and some rows leave it out.

J: TRBJ2-1; size: NA; V: TRBV15; D: NA; DNA: TGTGCCACCAGCAGAGATATGGACTACTACAATGAGCAGTTCTTC; CDR3: CATSRDMDYYNEQFF
J: TRBJ1-4; size: NA; V: TRBV5-4; D: NA; DNA: TGTGCCAGCAGCTTGAATCTCGGCGGACAGCGGGTTATCGAAAAACTGTTTTTT; CDR3: CASSLNLGGQRVIEKLFF
J: TRBJ2-5; size: NA; V: TRBV11-2; D: NA; DNA: TGTGCCAGCAGCTTAGAGACCCAGCCCCAGTACTTC; CDR3: CASSLETQPQYF
J: TRBJ2-7; size: NA; V: TRBV27; D: TRBD2; DNA: TGTGCCAGCAGTCCCCCCCTAGGCGGGAGAGGGAACGAGCAGTACTTC; CDR3: CASSPPLGGRGNEQYF
J: TRBJ2-3; size: NA; V: TRBV7-3; D: TRBD2; DNA: TGTGCCAGCAGCTTAAGTACCCGGGGGGGTACGCAGTATTTT; CDR3: CASSLSTRGGTQYF
J: TRBJ2-7; size: NA; V: TRBV19; D: NA; DNA: TGTGCCAGTAGTATTGCACAGACCCCATCCCACGAGCAGTACTTC; CDR3: CASSIAQTPSHEQYF
J: TRBJ2-1; size: NA; V: TRBV6-5; D: TRBD2; DNA: TGTGCCAGCCGGAGACTAGCGGGAGGCAATGAGCAGTTCTTC; CDR3: CASRRLAGGNEQFF
J: TRBJ1-2; size: NA; V: TRBV6-1; D: NA; DNA: TGTGCCAGCAGTGAAACGGACATCAACTATGGCTACACCTTC; CDR3: CASSETDINYGYTF
J: TRBJ2-2; size: NA; V: TRBV14; D: NA; DNA: TGTGCCAGCAGCCAAGATCGCATAGGGGAGCTGTTTTTT; CDR3: CASSQDRIGELFF
J: TRBJ2-7; size: NA; V: TRBV4-3; D: TRBD2; DNA: TGCGCCAGCAGCCAAGAGGGGCTAGCGGGCTTCTACGAGCAGTACTTC; CDR3: CASSQEGLAGFYEQYF
J: TRBJ1-2; size: NA; V: TRBV28; D: NA; DNA: TGTGCCAGCAGTTTACAACACTATGGCTACACCTTC; CDR3: CASSLQHYGYTF
J: TRBJ1-1; size: NA; V: TRBV18; D: NA; DNA: TGTGCCAGCTCACCCGGGCTGAACACTGAAGCTTTCTTT; CDR3: CASSPGLNTEAFF
J: TRBJ1-2; size: NA; V: TRBV28; D: TRBD1; DNA: TGTGCCATCCACAGGGGGGTCTATGGCTACACCTTC; CDR3: CAIHRGVYGYTF
J: TRBJ1-4; size: NA; V: TRBV5-8; D: NA; DNA: TGTGCCAGCAGCTTGGGACAGAAGAATGAAAAACTGTTTTTT; CDR3: CASSLGQKNEKLFF
J: TRBJ2-6; size: NA; V: TRBV5-4; D: NA; DNA: TGTGCCAGCAGCTTGGCCCTAGCCGCAGGCTCTGGGGCCAACGTCCTGACTTTC; CDR3: CASSLALAAGSGANVLTF
J: TRBJ1-3; size: NA; V: TRBV5-6; D: NA; DNA: TGTGCCAGCAGCTTGGCGGGAAACACCATATATTTT; CDR3: CASSLAGNTIYF
J: TRBJ2-5; size: once; V: TRBV3-1/TRBV3-2; D: NA; DNA: TGTGCCAGCAACCAACGGGGAGGGGGGTACCAAGAGACCCAGTACTTC; CDR3: CASNQRGGGYQETQYF
J: TRBJ2-7; size: NA; V: TRBV18; D: TRBD1; DNA: TGTGCCAGCTCAACGACAGGGGACGAGCAGTACTTC; CDR3: CASSTTGDEQYF
J: TRBJ1-3; size: few; V: TRBV7-9; D: NA; DNA: TGTGCCAGCAGCTTACTTGGGACGGGAAACACCATATATTTT; CDR3: CASSLLGTGNTIYF
J: TRBJ1-1; size: NA; V: TRBV11-3; D: TRBD1; DNA: TGTGCCAGCAGCCGGTCAGGGGGGTTTGAGGCTTTCTTT; CDR3: CASSRSGGFEAFF
J: TRBJ2-3; size: NA; V: TRBV14; D: TRBD1; DNA: TGTGCCAGCAGCCCCCGACAGGGGACAGATACGCAGTATTTT; CDR3: CASSPRQGTDTQYF
J: TRBJ1-2; size: NA; V: TRBV27; D: NA; DNA: TGTGCCAGCAGTTTATCCGGGGACGGATATGGCTACACCTTC; CDR3: CASSLSGDGYGYTF
J: TRBJ1-2; size: few; V: TRBV9; D: TRBD1; DNA: TGTGCCAGCAGCGTAGGTGTTAGGGACAGGCATAACTATGGCTACACCTTC; CDR3: CASSVGVRDRHNYGYTF
J: TRBJ1-1; size: NA; V: TRBV30; D: NA; DNA: TGTGCCTGGACGAGGGTCACTGAAGCTTTCTTT; CDR3: CAWTRVTEAFF
J: TRBJ1-5; size: once; V: TRBV5-6; D: NA; DNA: TGTGCCAGCAGCCCAAGGGGGAGCTCCAATCAGCCCCAGCATTTT; CDR3: CASSPRGSSNQPQHF
J: TRBJ1-4; size: NA; V: TRBV15; D: NA; DNA: TGTGCCACCAGCGGTAGTACAGGGCCCAGGGGTGAAAAACTGTTTTTT; CDR3: CATSGSTGPRGEKLFF
J: TRBJ1-5; size: NA; V: TRBV19; D: NA; DNA: TGTGCCAGTAGTATCGGCCAGACCCAGCATTTT; CDR3: CASSIGQTQHF
J: TRBJ1-1; size: NA; V: TRBV7-2; D: NA; DNA: TGTGCCAGCAGCTTATGGGGAAACACTGAAGCTTTCTTT; CDR3: CASSLWGNTEAFF
J: TRBJ1-4; size: NA; V: TRBV28; D: TRBD1; DNA: TGTGCCAGCAGTTTTGGCAGGGGGACCCAAACTAATGAAAAACTGTTTTTT; CDR3: CASSFGRGTQTNEKLFF
J: TRBJ2-5; size: NA; V: TRBV6-2/TRBV6-3; D: TRBD1; DNA: TGTGCCAGCAGTGGACAGGGGGCGCAGCAAGAGACCCAGTACTTC; CDR3: CASSGQGAQQETQYF
J: TRBJ1-2; size: NA; V: TRBV19; D: NA; DNA: TGTGCCAGTGGTGAACTTTATGGCTACACCTTC; CDR3: CASGELYGYTF
J: TRBJ1-5; size: NA; V: TRBV28; D: NA; DNA: TGTGCCAGCAGCAACCCCTCAGGCCAGCCCCAGCATTTT; CDR3: CASSNPSGQPQHF
J: TRBJ2-1; size: NA; V: TRBV25-1; D: TRBD2; DNA: TGTGCCAGCAGTGCCTGGGGGGTGAGCGGGATCAGTGAGCAGTTCTTC; CDR3: CASSAWGVSGISEQFF
J: TRBJ1-1; size: NA; V: TRBV29-1; D: NA; DNA: TGCAGCGTCCGGGCCGAGATGAACACTGAAGCTTTCTTT; CDR3: CSVRAEMNTEAFF
J: TRBJ1-5; size: NA; V: TRBV3-1/TRBV3-2; D: NA; DNA: TGTGCCAGCAGCCAAGGCCAGGATGGTAAGCAGCCCCAGCATTTT; CDR3: CASSQGQDGKQPQHF
J: TRBJ1-2; size: NA; V: TRBV19; D: TRBD1; DNA: TGTGCCAGTAGTCGCCCCGGACAGGGGACCTATGGCTACACCTTC; CDR3: CASSRPGQGTYGYTF
J: TRBJ2-1; size: NA; V: TRBV2; D: NA; DNA: TGTGCCAGCAGGGGGACCGGCTATGAGCAGTTCTTC; CDR3: CASRGTGYEQFF
J: TRBJ1-3; size: NA; V: TRBV11-2; D: NA; DNA: TGTGCCAGCAGCCAAGGCTACTCTGGAAACACCATATATTTT; CDR3: CASSQGYSGNTIYF
J: TRBJ1-2; size: few; V: TRBV29-1; D: NA; DNA: TGCAGCGTTAGCGTCCGAAGAACTTATGGCTACACCTTC; CDR3: CSVSVRRTYGYTF
J: TRBJ2-7; size: NA; V: TRBV5-6; D: NA; DNA: TGTGCCAGCAGCCGCACCTCCTACGAGCAGTACTTC; CDR3: CASSRTSYEQYF
J: TRBJ1-5; size: once; V: TRBV18; D: NA; DNA: TGTGCCAGCTCACCGGCGGGGGCTCGCAATCAGCCCCAGCATTTT; CDR3: CASSPAGARNQPQHF